Presented here are 17 T cell receptor beta chains from one specimen sequenced in a study of T cells in Graves' hyperthyroidism and ophthalmopathy. The investigators amplified TCR beta CDR3 regions from RNA transcripts. TCR CDR3 regions were first amplified by RT-PCR with HTBI primers. TCRdb analysed the multiplex PCR reads with MiXCR anew, one entry per CDR3 protein. The sample lists a few hundred thousand distinct CDR3 sequences; roughly 16% were seen once. The sequencing sample was made of blood. Receptors were obtained from a woman aged 25 to 39 with Graves' ophthalmopathy.

This sequence joins TRBV30 and TRBJ2-7; D not certain. V was shortened by 2 bases and J by 6 bases, with 8 bases between the two germline ends. This CDR3 has 11 residues. CDR1 is GTSNPN and CDR2 is SVGIG in the germline V gene (reference sequence). CDR3 in amino acids: CAWSPKFEQYF. The CDR3 DNA follows: TGTGCCTGGAGTCCAAAGTTCGAGCAGTACTTC. Supplemented by reference TRBV30 and TRBJ2-7, the full variable domain reads SQTIHQWPATLVQPVGSPLSLECTVEGTSNPNLYWYRQAAGRGLQLLFYSVGIGQISSEVPQNLSASRPQDRQFILSSKKLLLSDSGFYLCAWSPKFEQYFGPGTRLTVT.

The chain links TRBV7-2 to TRBJ2-1, with D tentatively TRBD1 (6 bases). The CDR3 is 13 residues long. The germline V gene encodes CDR1 SGHTA and CDR2 FQGNSA. V was cut by 6 bases and J by 7 bases, with 13 bases left in between. The CDR3 bases are TGTGCCAGCAGTCGGGCAGGGGCAAATGAGCAGTTCTTC. Protein: CASSRAGANEQFF.

This clonotype has a count of ten or more. The chain has TRBV11-2 and TRBJ1-5; D may be TRBD1 (5 bases). V was trimmed by 1 base and J by 2 bases, leaving 15 bases between them. Germline CDR1 reads SGHAT; CDR2 reads FQNNGV. The CDR3 sequence is 17 residues long. CDR3 sequence: CASSLGGGLDGNQPQHF. CDR3 in DNA: TGTGCCAGCAGCTTAGGGGGGGGACTGGACGGCAATCAGCCCCAGCATTTT.

This clonotype has just a few counts. This chain uses TRBV11-1 with TRBJ2-7; 8 nucleotides agree with TRBD2. CDR1 and CDR2 (germline): SGHAT, FQDESV (reference sequence). The CDR3 length is 14 residues. Trimming removed 3 bases from V and 4 bases from J; junction bases left unmatched: 5. DNA for the CDR3: TGTGCCAGCAGCTTGGTACTAGCGGATTACGAGCAGTACTTC. As protein: CASSLVLADYEQYF.

As concerns this clonotype: A single base separates this from a much larger clone, so it may be a read error. The chain recombines TRBV15 with TRBJ2-7, with no clear D. Germline V gene sequence: CDR1 LNHNV, CDR2 YYDKDF (reference sequence). The germline V and J ends were trimmed by 4 bases and 1 base, with 23 bases remaining between them. This CDR3 is built from 18 residues. CDR3 amino acids: CATSTSYSERSNSYEQYF. CDR3 nucleotides: TGTGCCACCAGCACCTCTTACTCGGAACGGTCCAATTCCTACGAGCAGTACTTC.

This clonotype was seen only a few times. The rearrangement joins TRBV29-1 to TRBJ2-5, with 8 positions matching TRBD1. This CDR3 spans 14 amino acids. Germline V gene data show CDR1 as SQVTM and CDR2 as ANQGSEA. Losses at the gene ends were 6 bases for V and 2 bases for J; bases not matched to a gene: 8. The chain's CDR3 is CSVSGQEQQETQYF. For the CDR3, the DNA is TGCAGCGTCTCGGGACAGGAACAGCAAGAGACCCAGTACTTC.

This chain connects TRBV7-2 to TRBJ2-1; D possibly corresponds to TRBD1 (6 bases). Trimming left V 2 bases short and J 6 bases short, with 8 bases between. The CDR3 sequence is 13 residues long. Germline assignment: CDR1 SGHTA and CDR2 FQGNSA. CDR3 amino acids: CASSLPGANEQFF. The DNA for the CDR3 is TGTGCCAGCAGCTTACCAGGGGCCAATGAGCAGTTCTTC.

This clonotype has just a few counts. The chain carries TRBV5-6 and TRBJ2-2, with TRBD2 matching over 10 bases. J gave up 4 bases and V 3 bases, and 9 bases lay outside the gene matches. CDR1 and CDR2 (germline): SGHDT, YYEEEE. This CDR3 is built from 17 residues. This chain's CDR3 is CASSSGLAESLTGELFF. CDR3 nucleotide sequence: TGTGCCAGCAGCTCCGGACTAGCGGAATCGCTCACCGGGGAGCTGTTTTTT.

J is TRBJ2-7 and V is TRBV9, with D possibly TRBD2 on 6 matching bases. Trimming cost V 2 bases and J 2 bases, with 11 bases left between them. Germline assignment: CDR1 SGDLS and CDR2 YYNGEE. The CDR3 contains 14 residues. Here the CDR3 reads CASSVVGGPYEQYF. The CDR3 DNA is TGTGCCAGCAGCGTTGTGGGAGGACCCTACGAGCAGTACTTC. The variable domain in full, with the rest retrieved from reference TRBV9 and TRBJ2-7, is DSGVTQTPKHLITATGQRVTLRCSPRSGDLSVYWYQQSLDQGLQFLIQYYNGEERAKGNILERFSAQQFPDLHSELNLSSLELGDSALYFCASSVVGGPYEQYFGPGTRLTVT.

In its sample, this clonotype was seen many times. The genes are TRBV28 and TRBJ2-2; the D is unclear. Germline V gives CDR1 MDHEN, CDR2 SYDVKM. The CDR3 totals 16 residues. Trimming pared 6 bases from V and 0 bases from J, leaving 14 bases between. CDR3 sequence (DNA): TGTGCCAGCAGCCCGTTCACTGGGCCGAACACCGGGGAGCTGTTTTTT. Translation gives CASSPFTGPNTGELFF. Full variable domain (rest looked up from reference TRBV28 and TRBJ2-2): DVKVTQSSRYLVKRTGEKVFLECVQDMDHENMFWYRQDPGLGLRLIYFSYDVKMKEKGDIPEGYSVSREKKERFSLILESASTNQTSMYLCASSPFTGPNTGELFFGEGSRLTVL.

This clonotype was recorded many times. The J gene is TRBJ2-1, the V gene TRBV2, with 8 bases fitting TRBD1. This CDR3 has 15 amino acids. The germline CDR1 and CDR2 sequences are SNHLY and FYNNEI. The ends lost 7 bases at V and 0 bases at J; junction bases unmatched: 5. CDR3: CASIVDRASYNEQFF. CDR3 DNA sequence: TGTGCCAGCATTGTGGACAGGGCCTCCTACAATGAGCAGTTCTTC. Variable domain in full (rest from reference TRBV2 and TRBJ2-1): EPEVTQTPSHQVTQMGQEVILRCVPISNHLYFYWYRQILGQKVEFLVSFYNNEISEKSEIFDDQFSVERPDGSNFTLKIRSTKLEDSAMYFCASIVDRASYNEQFFGPGTRLTVL.

This clonotype has just a few counts. The V and J genes are TRBV6-1 and TRBJ1-1; D uncertain. The CDR3 extends over 15 amino acids. Per the germline V gene, CDR1 is MNHNS and CDR2 is SASEGT. Trimming pared 6 bases from V and 1 base from J, leaving 15 bases between. The CDR3, as DNA: TGTGCCAGCAGGGAGGGCCACATGGGGAACACTGAAGCTTTCTTT. This gives the protein CASREGHMGNTEAFF.

The chain joins TRBV20-1 to TRBJ1-1; D is perhaps TRBD1 (6 bases). The CDR3 totals 13 residues. V lost 4 bases, J lost 3 bases, and 12 bases lay in between. Germline V gives CDR1 DFQATT, CDR2 SNEGSKA (reference sequence). The chain's CDR3 is CSAKQGGDTEAFF. The CDR3 DNA reads TGCAGTGCTAAACAGGGAGGGGACACTGAAGCTTTCTTT.

This clonotype was counted at least ten times. This chain uses TRBV15 with TRBJ2-7; 7 bases are a match to TRBD2. CDR3 length: 19 residues. J was trimmed by 0 bases and V by 0 bases; bases with no gene match: 14. From germline, CDR1 is LNHNV and CDR2 YYDKDF (reference sequence). CDR3 region: CATSRDRGVVGRSSYEQYF. CDR3 in DNA: TGTGCCACCAGCAGAGATAGAGGAGTGGTCGGGAGGAGCTCCTACGAGCAGTACTTC.

The chain joins TRBV24-1 to TRBJ1-1, with 7 bases matching TRBD1. Germline CDR1 KGHDR, CDR2 SFDVKD. V was pared by 9 bases and J by 1 base, with 4 bases of the junction left unmatched. The CDR3 sequence is 13 residues long. CDR3 amino acids: CATRDSKNTEAFF. CDR3 nucleotides: TGTGCCACCCGGGACAGCAAGAACACTGAAGCTTTCTTT.

The rearrangement joins TRBV5-6 to TRBJ2-2, with D uncertain. With 0 bases removed from V and 3 bases from J, the gap between germline ends came to 6 bases. The CDR3 loop spans 14 amino acids. Germline assignment: CDR1 SGHDT and CDR2 YYEEEE. DNA for the CDR3: TGTGCCAGCAGCTTGGACACCCACACCGGGGAGCTGTTTTTT. This translates into CASSLDTHTGELFF.

This clonotype has a count of ten or more. The gene calls are TRBV7-9 and TRBJ2-3, with TRBD2 identical over 11 bases. Trimming cost V 6 bases and J 4 bases; bases outside gene matches: 12. Germline V gives CDR1 SEHNR, CDR2 FQNEAQ (reference sequence). This CDR3 spans 17 amino acids. The CDR3 here is CASSTLLAGVSPDTQYF. For the CDR3, the DNA is TGTGCCAGCAGTACCCTACTAGCGGGAGTGTCGCCAGATACGCAGTATTTT.